Listed below are T cell receptor beta chains from one sample, sequenced in a study of shared clonotypes between healthy human individuals. Clones were read by immunoSEQ multiplex PCR, and TCRdb kept only the in-frame ones, dropping some. The sample consists of some 200,000 clones, about 68% of them appearing once. Sequencing used memory CD4+ T cells sorted from blood. The source is a man between 25 and 39 years old in good health. The CDR3 runs from the conserved cysteine through the conserved F or W. The D gene is left open where the match is weak. For some rows the clone size is stated as once, few or many, or as a class when expanded; others skip it.

D: -; V: TRBV20-1; J: TRBJ2-1; size: -; CDR3: CSARQYNEQFF; DNA: TGCAGTGCTCGGCAGTACAATGAGCAGTTCTTC
D: -; V: TRBV7-6; J: TRBJ2-1; size: many; CDR3: CASSFGPGPTYNEQFF; DNA: TGTGCCAGCAGCTTCGGCCCGGGACCGACCTACAATGAGCAGTTCTTC
D: -; V: TRBV7-2; J: TRBJ1-5; size: -; CDR3: CASSLMVHSNQPQHF; DNA: TGTGCCAGCAGCCTTATGGTACATAGCAATCAGCCCCAGCATTTT
D: TRBD2; V: TRBV15; J: TRBJ2-7; size: -; CDR3: CATSPPRVAGLYEQYF; DNA: TGTGCCACCAGCCCACCCCGGGTAGCGGGATTATACGAGCAGTACTTC
D: -; V: TRBV11-2; J: TRBJ2-4; size: -; CDR3: CASSPGQGGNIQYF; DNA: TGTGCCAGCAGCCCGGGGCAGGGCGGGAACATTCAGTACTTC
D: -; V: TRBV28; J: TRBJ1-5; size: -; CDR3: CASSSGTGIQPQHF; DNA: TGTGCCAGCAGCTCCGGGACGGGGATTCAGCCCCAGCATTTT
D: TRBD2; V: TRBV7-8; J: TRBJ2-7; size: -; CDR3: CASSLQAGGYEQYF; DNA: TGTGCCAGCAGCTTACAAGCGGGAGGGTACGAGCAGTACTTC
D: -; V: TRBV5-1; J: TRBJ1-4; size: -; CDR3: CASSSDQAFEKLFF; DNA: TGCGCCAGCAGCTCCGACCAGGCCTTTGAAAAACTGTTTTTT
D: TRBD2; V: TRBV18; J: TRBJ2-2; size: few; CDR3: CASSPPSGRDTGELFF; DNA: TGTGCCAGCTCACCACCGAGCGGGAGAGACACCGGGGAGCTGTTTTTT
D: TRBD1; V: TRBV5-1; J: TRBJ2-1; size: -; CDR3: CASSPDRGDYNEQFF; DNA: TGCGCCAGCAGCCCCGACAGGGGCGACTACAATGAGCAGTTCTTC
D: TRBD2; V: TRBV2; J: TRBJ2-7; size: few; CDR3: CASRFGAGEYEQYF; DNA: TGTGCCAGCAGGTTCGGGGCGGGGGAATACGAGCAGTACTTC